These 8 T cell receptor beta chains originate from one sample sequenced in a study of OX40 agonist ivuxolimab in advanced cancers. Profiled with immunoSEQ multiplex PCR; TCRdb holds only in-frame clones, not every one. Of some 63,000 clones listed, about 83% are singletons. The material sequenced was CD4+ or CD8+ T cells sorted from blood, taken in a trial of the OX40 agonist ivuxolimab. The receptors come from an adult with an advanced solid tumor such as melanoma, head and neck, liver or kidney cancer.

This clone was observed a single time. The CDR3 sequence is CAIKGTGSEDTQYF. The DNA for the CDR3 is TGTGCCATCAAAGGGACAGGGTCAGAAGATACGCAGTATTTT. The chain carries TRBV10-3 and TRBJ2-3; TRBD1 aligns across 9 bases. CDR3 length: 14 residues. The germline V gene encodes CDR1 ENHRY and CDR2 SYGVKD. V was pared by 7 bases and J by 5 bases, with 7 bases of the junction left unmatched.

The chain has TRBV2 and TRBJ2-4; 7 positions agree with TRBD2. V was clipped by 7 bases and J by 8 bases; unmatched bases: 11. Looked up from germline, CDR1 is SNHLY and CDR2 is FYNNEI. CDR3 length equals 14 residues. CDR3 sequence (DNA): TGTGCCAGCAATCCTAACGGGGCGGGGGACATTCAGTACTTC. It is translated as CASNPNGAGDIQYF.

This clone was observed a handful of times. The chain combines TRBV30 with TRBJ1-5; TRBD1 agrees at 8 bases. V trimming: 4 bases; J trimming: 5 bases; junction bases outside the gene matches: 4. The CDR3 consists of 13 residues. Looked up from germline, CDR1 is GTSNPN and CDR2 is SVGIG (reference sequence). The CDR3 loop is CAWTDRVDQPQHF. CDR3 nucleotide sequence: TGTGCCTGGACGGACAGGGTTGATCAGCCCCAGCATTTT.

This chain joins TRBV18 and TRBJ2-7; 14 positions agree with TRBD2. The trim removed 2 bases at V and 5 bases at J, leaving 2 bases unmatched. The V gene's germline CDR1 is KGHSH and CDR2 LQKENI. The CDR3 runs 15 residues. CDR3 bases: TGTGCCAGCTCACCATCGGGACTAGCGGGAGACGAGCAGTACTTC. It specifies CASSPSGLAGDEQYF.

V usage is TRBV5-1 and J usage is TRBJ2-3, with unresolved D. CDR3 length: 17 residues. V was trimmed by 0 bases and J by 0 bases, leaving 14 bases between them. CDR1 SGHRS and CDR2 YFSETQ come from the germline V gene. DNA for the CDR3: TGCGCCAGCAGCTTGGCCCCACGAACGTCTAGCACAGATACGCAGTATTTT. Protein product: CASSLAPRTSSTDTQYF.

The chain links TRBV30 to TRBJ2-5; D not resolved. CDR3 length: 14 amino acids. The V and J ends lost 0 bases and 2 bases respectively, with 10 bases between them. CDR1 and CDR2 from the germline V gene are GTSNPN and SVGIG (reference sequence). CDR3 bases: TGTGCCTGGAGTGTAATAGGGATACAAGAGACCCAGTACTTC. Its translation: CAWSVIGIQETQYF.

This clone was found once. The CDR3 nucleotides are TGTGCCAGCAGCTTGGGGGAAACAGGAGTCTCCTACGAGCAGTACTTC. It translates to CASSLGETGVSYEQYF. The V gene is TRBV5-4, the J gene TRBJ2-7, with D perhaps TRBD1 (5 bases). V was pared by 0 bases and J by 0 bases, with 13 bases between. The CDR3 contains 16 residues. Germline CDR1 and CDR2: SGHNT and YYREEE (reference sequence).

This clone was seen only once. The J gene is TRBJ2-1, the V gene TRBV29-1, with TRBD2 as a possible D gene (5 bases). Germline-derived CDR1 and CDR2 are SQVTM and ANQGSEA. The CDR3 is made up of 15 amino acids. Trimming stripped 2 bases from V and 4 bases from J, with 15 bases between. CDR3 region: CSVELRLPGYNEQFF. In DNA, the CDR3 is TGCAGCGTTGAACTCCGACTACCTGGATACAATGAGCAGTTCTTC.